Listed below are T cell receptor beta chains from one sample, sequenced in a study of T cell responses to AZD1222 COVID-19 vaccine. Here immunoSEQ multiplex PCR was the method, and the copy in TCRdb shows in-frame clones only, minus some. The data show approximately 120,000 clones, roughly nine tenths seen once. Sequencing was performed on peripheral blood, taken on day 0 of AZD1222 vaccination. The receptors derive from an adult in good health. Each CDR3 is given with its conserved first and last residue. A D gene is named only where the DNA matches it firmly. Not all rows give a size; the values are once, few, many and, for expanded clones, a class.

j_call d_call clone_size v_call cdr3_nt cdr3_aa
TRBJ2-2 TRBD1 - TRBV5-1 TGCGCCAGCAGCTTGGGCGCGAGGGGGCCGGGCGGGGAGCTGTTTTTT CASSLGARGPGGELFF
TRBJ2-5 - - TRBV24-1 TGTGCCACCAGTGATCCTAGAGGGCCGCAAGAGACCCAGTACTTC CATSDPRGPQETQYF
TRBJ1-1 - - TRBV7-9 TGTGCCAGCAGCCCGATACAGGAGCTTGAAGCTTTCTTT CASSPIQELEAFF
TRBJ1-1 - - TRBV5-6 TGTGCCAGCAACCCCTTTGGGCGCACTGAAGCTTTCTTT CASNPFGRTEAFF
TRBJ2-2 TRBD2 once TRBV24-1 TGTGCCACCAGTGAAGGGACTAGCGGGAGTGGAAACACCGGGGAGCTGTTTTTT CATSEGTSGSGNTGELFF
TRBJ1-2 TRBD1 - TRBV6-5 TGTGCCAGCAGTTATGGGGGACAGAGAAATGGCTACACCTTC CASSYGGQRNGYTF
TRBJ1-1 - - TRBV19 TGTGCCAGTAGTATAGATCAGGAGGGGAACACTGAAGCTTTCTTT CASSIDQEGNTEAFF
TRBJ2-1 - - TRBV7-3 TGTGCCAGCAGCTTAACGGAGGCCCCCTACAATGAGCAGTTCTTC CASSLTEAPYNEQFF
TRBJ1-6 - - TRBV30 TGTGCCTGGAGTGTAGCAGAAAAATCACCCCTCCACTTT CAWSVAEKSPLHF
TRBJ1-5 - once TRBV19 TGTGCCAGTAGTATAGAGGGGGGGTCCGGTCAGCCCCAGCATTTT CASSIEGGSGQPQHF
TRBJ1-1 TRBD1 once TRBV11-2 TGTGCCAGCAGCTTAGGATTATCGACAGGGCTCACTGAAGCTTTCTTT CASSLGLSTGLTEAFF
TRBJ1-4 TRBD1 - TRBV30 TGTGCCTGTAGCGACAGGGGTGAAAAACTGTTTTTT CACSDRGEKLFF
TRBJ1-3 TRBD1 - TRBV18 TGTGCCAGCTCACCCCCGGGACAGTCGATCTCTGGAAACACCATATATTTT CASSPPGQSISGNTIYF
TRBJ2-7 TRBD2 - TRBV5-1 TGCGCCAGCAGCTCAAATATCCTAGCGGGAGTTCGGGACGAGCAGTACTTC CASSSNILAGVRDEQYF
TRBJ2-7 - few TRBV3-1/TRBV3-2 TGTGCCAGCAGCCACAATACCTACGAGCAGTACTTC CASSHNTYEQYF
TRBJ1-5 - - TRBV15 TGTGCCACCAGCCAAAGGGCAGCCCAGCCCCAGCATTTT CATSQRAAQPQHF
TRBJ1-3 TRBD1 once TRBV5-5 TGTGCCAGCAGCTTCGGGACAGAAAACTCTGGAAACACCATATATTTT CASSFGTENSGNTIYF
TRBJ2-2 - - TRBV6-2/TRBV6-3 TGTGCCAGCAGTTCGACAGCGAACACCGGGGAGCTGTTTTTT CASSSTANTGELFF
TRBJ2-7 TRBD2 - TRBV5-4 TGTGCCAGCACTAGCGGGGGGGCCGGTTCCCCCTACGAGCAGTACTTC CASTSGGAGSPYEQYF
TRBJ2-1 - once TRBV7-9 TGTGCCAGCAGCTTAGCTTGGGTGGGAGACAATGAGCAGTTCTTC CASSLAWVGDNEQFF
TRBJ1-1 - - TRBV5-1 TGCGCCAGCAGCCTAGAACAGGGTAGCACTGAAGCTTTCTTT CASSLEQGSTEAFF
TRBJ1-2 - - TRBV6-2/TRBV6-3 TGTGCCAGCAGTTACCGAGGGTACGACTATGGCTACACCTTC CASSYRGYDYGYTF
TRBJ2-7 - - TRBV5-1 TGCGCCAGCAGCCAGGAGGGAACCTACGAGCAGTACTTC CASSQEGTYEQYF
TRBJ1-4 TRBD1 - TRBV2 TGTGCCAGCAGTGAACTCAATCCAGGGGGTGAAAAACTGTTTTTT CASSELNPGGEKLFF
TRBJ2-5 - - TRBV3-1/TRBV3-2 TGTGCCAGCAGCTCTAACAGGGCCGGGACCCAGTACTTC CASSSNRAGTQYF
TRBJ2-5 - - TRBV7-2 TGTGCCAGCAGCGGTCGGGGCCAAGAGACCCAGTACTTC CASSGRGQETQYF
TRBJ1-4 - - TRBV5-4 TGTGCCAGCAGCTTGTTTAGCGGGAGTGCTAATGAAAAACTGTTTTTT CASSLFSGSANEKLFF
TRBJ2-5 - few TRBV2 TGTGCCAGCGGGGTTCTGGAGACCCAGTACTTC CASGVLETQYF
TRBJ1-5 TRBD1 - TRBV6-5 TGTGCCAGCATCCAGGACAGGGGGCAATATCAGCCCCAGCATTTT CASIQDRGQYQPQHF
TRBJ1-5 - - TRBV7-9 TGTGCCAGCAGCTTAGATGGGGACTCTCCCCAGCATTTT CASSLDGDSPQHF
TRBJ2-3 - - TRBV11-2 TGTGCCAGCAGCTTATGGACGGAAGATACGCAGTATTTT CASSLWTEDTQYF
TRBJ1-1 - - TRBV6-5 TGTGCCAGCAGTTACGGGTACCTCAGCACTGAAGCTTTCTTT CASSYGYLSTEAFF
TRBJ2-1 - - TRBV18 TGTGCCAGCTCACCCCTCTGGACGGATTCCTACAATGAGCAGTTCTTC CASSPLWTDSYNEQFF
TRBJ1-1 - - TRBV20-1 TGCAGTGCGACAGCCAACACTGAAGCTTTCTTT CSATANTEAFF
TRBJ1-2 - - TRBV27 TGTGCCAGCAGCCGGATGCCAGGGACCCACGGCTACACCTTC CASSRMPGTHGYTF
TRBJ1-3 - - TRBV3-1/TRBV3-2 TGTGCCAGCAGCCACGGCAACAGGGTGGCAGGAAACACCATATATTTT CASSHGNRVAGNTIYF
TRBJ2-2 - - TRBV19 TGTGCCAGTAGTCCCGGGGCTAGCCCTGCGGTCGCCGGGGAGCTGTTTTTT CASSPGASPAVAGELFF
TRBJ1-1 - - TRBV2 TGTGCCAGCAGGGCTACGTTGTTTGCCACTGAAGCTTTCTTT CASRATLFATEAFF
TRBJ1-5 - - TRBV9 TGTGCCAGCAGCGTATTGGCAGGGGCCAATCAGCCCCAGCATTTT CASSVLAGANQPQHF
TRBJ1-5 - - TRBV27 TGTGCCAGCAGTTTTGTGGGGGCGAGCAATCAGCCCCAGCATTTT CASSFVGASNQPQHF
TRBJ1-1 - - TRBV10-2 TGCGCCAGCAGTGAGCCGAAGGTGAACACTGAAGCTTTCTTT CASSEPKVNTEAFF
TRBJ1-5 - - TRBV27 TGTGCCAGCAGTTTCCGAGACCCCAATCAGCCCCAGCATTTT CASSFRDPNQPQHF
TRBJ2-7 TRBD1 - TRBV7-9 TGTGCCAGCAGTTCCCCCGGGACAGGGGGCTACGAGCAGTACTTC CASSSPGTGGYEQYF
TRBJ2-7 - - TRBV6-1 TGTGCCAGCAGTGAAACGGGGCAGACCTACGAGCAGTACTTC CASSETGQTYEQYF
TRBJ2-7 TRBD1 - TRBV18 TGTGCCAGCTCATCCCTAGACAGGGACGAGCAGTACTTC CASSSLDRDEQYF